The 25 T cell receptor beta chains below all came from one sample that was sequenced in a study of T cells in women clearing cervical HPV infection listed by TCRdb under 2018. The library was produced with the immunoSEQ multiplex PCR assay. Drawn from immuneACCESS, this table holds only the in-frame rearrangements with V and J called that TCRdb kept. Clones are partly lost; checked studies trace under half to an unresolved V gene and leave the rest unexplained. The sample table on file contains around 30,000 clones. The ten largest clones represent 2.8% of the sample. Sequenced sample: blood buffy coat. Every receptor here comes from a woman between 18 and 70 years old with a cervical HPV16 infection that either progressed to CIN3+ or cleared (not recorded which).

To note about this clone: The read ends 3 residues shy of where the CDR3 ends; the end is completed using the germline J gene. This chain uses TRBV5-4 with TRBJ2-3; 10 bases fit TRBD1. The CDR3 sequence is 14 residues long. The V and J ends lost 3 bases and 3 bases, in that order; junction bases with no gene match: 1. Germline lookup yields CDR1 SGHNT and CDR2 YYREEE (reference sequence). CDR3 DNA, as far as it was read: TGTGCCAGCAGCTGGACAGGGGGAACAGATACG. Translation gives CASSWTGGTDT. The whole CDR3 reads CASSWTGGTDTQYF.

Details on this clone: The read gets to within 3 residues of the CDR3 end, and the germline J gene fills in the rest. The chain recombines TRBV7-2 with TRBJ2-2; D possibly corresponds to TRBD2 (5 bases). This CDR3 contains 15 residues. The V and J ends lost 3 bases and 4 bases respectively, with 12 bases between them. Germline V gene sequence: CDR1 SGHTA, CDR2 FQGNSA. The DNA read from the CDR3 is TGTGCCAGCAGCTTGCCCCAGGCGGGCACCGGGGAG. This codes for CASSLPQAGTGE. The full CDR3 protein reads CASSLPQAGTGELFF.

On this clone itself: Read coverage stops 3 residues before the CDR3 terminus; the germline J gene supplies the remainder. The chain carries TRBV7-2 and TRBJ2-1; 7 bases align to TRBD1. Per the germline V gene, CDR1 is SGHTA and CDR2 is FQGNSA. The V gene end was trimmed by 5 bases and the J gene end by 3 bases; junction bases not matched to a gene: 7. The CDR3 sequence is 15 residues long. Incomplete CDR3 DNA: TGTGCCAGCAGCCTACAGGGGCCCCACTACAATGAG. It yields the protein CASSLQGPHYNE. The entire CDR3 reads CASSLQGPHYNEQFF. Together with reference TRBV7-2 and TRBJ2-1, the CDR3 gives the full variable domain: GAGVSQSPSNKVTEKGKDVELRCDPISGHTALYWYRQSLGQGLEFLIYFQGNSAPDKSGLPSDRFSAERTGGSVSTLTIQRTQQEDSAVYLCASSLQGPHYNEQFFGPGTRLTVL.

Comments on this clone: The missing CDR3 end, 3 residues past where the read stops, is filled in from the germline J gene. The chain uses TRBV12-3 or TRBV12-4 and TRBJ1-5; tentatively, D is TRBD1 (5 bases). This CDR3 spans 14 amino acids. Trimming took 3 bases from V and 6 from J, leaving 12 bases between them. The CDR3 bases that were read are TGTGCCAGCAGTTTCGGACAAGCGGGTCAGCCC. Translating gives CASSFGQAGQP. The complete CDR3 reads CASSFGQAGQPQHF.

About this clone itself: Sequencing ends 3 residues short of the CDR3 end; the germline J gene provides the rest. V is TRBV2 and J is TRBJ2-6; the D call may be TRBD1 or TRBD2 (6 bases each). This CDR3 contains 14 residues. Germline V gives CDR1 SNHLY, CDR2 FYNNEI. V was pared by 9 bases and J by 4 bases, with 13 bases between. Partial CDR3 DNA: TGTGCCAGGGAGGGGGTTCCCGGGGCCAACGTC. Residues: CAREGVPGANV. The complete CDR3 sequence is CAREGVPGANVLTF.

Worth noting for this clone: The read terminates 3 residues before the CDR3 end, so the remaining end is supplied by the germline J gene. The chain couples TRBV4-1 to TRBJ1-6; TRBD1 is a possible D gene (5 bases). The CDR3 is 18 amino acids. V lost 0 bases, J lost 10 bases, and 22 bases lay in between. CDR1 and CDR2 (germline): MGHRA, YSYEKL. CDR3 DNA (partial): TGCGCCAGCAGCCAAGAACGTCCCGTCAGGGTGCCCGGGTCACCC. Its translation: CASSQERPVRVPGSP. The whole CDR3 region reads CASSQERPVRVPGSPLHF.

In regard to this clone: Coverage ceases 3 residues before the CDR3 finishes, and the germline J gene fills in the end. The V call is TRBV5-1, the J call TRBJ2-3; unclear D gene. The germline CDR1 and CDR2 sequences are SGHRS and YFSETQ. Deletions cut 1 base from V and 0 bases from J, with 12 bases between. This CDR3 contains 16 residues. CDR3 sequence: CASSLIRSISTDTQYF. CDR3 bases read: TGCGCCAGCAGCTTGATCAGATCAATTAGCACAGATACG.

Remarks on this clone: The read comes to an end 3 residues before the CDR3 does, leaving the germline J gene to fill in the end. This chain connects TRBV19 to TRBJ1-6, with D unclear. CDR1 and CDR2 from the germline V gene are LNHDA and SQIVND (reference sequence). The CDR3 is 15 amino acids. The V end was cut by 8 bases, the J end by 7 bases, with 18 bases between. The part of the CDR3 DNA that was read is TGTGCCAGTGCCCATCTCGGGTCTCAAAATTCACCC. This translates into CASAHLGSQNSP. The whole CDR3 is CASAHLGSQNSPLHF.

In regard to this clone: From the germline J gene comes the end of the CDR3, since the read stops 3 residues before it. This chain connects TRBV5-4 to TRBJ2-3; 8 bases agree with TRBD2. Germline CDR1 SGHNT, CDR2 YYREEE (reference sequence). V lost 0 bases and J lost 2; bases outside the gene matches: 2. The CDR3 contains 15 residues. This chain's CDR3 is CASSLERGSTDTQYF. CDR3 DNA (partial): TGTGCCAGCAGCTTGGAGCGGGGGTCCACAGATACG.

About this clone itself: From the germline J gene comes the end of the CDR3, since the read stops 3 residues before it. This rearrangement joins TRBV12-3 or TRBV12-4 to TRBJ2-5; tentative D call: TRBD2 (5 bases). This CDR3 contains 15 residues. V lost 0 bases and J lost 4, with 12 bases in between. CDR3 DNA (partial): TGTGCCAGCAGTTTAGCGCCCGGGGTGGTAGAGACC. It yields the protein CASSLAPGVVET. The full CDR3 protein is CASSLAPGVVETQYF.

Worth noting for this clone: The read ends 3 residues shy of where the CDR3 ends; the end is completed using the germline J gene. V gene TRBV7-9 combines with J gene TRBJ1-4; D is possibly TRBD1 (5 bases). V lost 5 bases, J lost 0 bases, and 10 bases lay in between. CDR1 and CDR2 (germline): SEHNR, FQNEAQ (reference sequence). The length of the CDR3 is 15 residues. CDR3 residues: CASSTRTTTNEKLFF. The DNA read from the CDR3 is TGTGCCAGCAGCACTCGGACAACAACTAATGAAAAA.

Turning to this clone: The read finishes 3 residues shy of the CDR3 end, and the germline J gene is used to complete it. This chain uses TRBV7-2 with TRBJ2-1; tentatively, D is TRBD2 (6 bases). The V gene's germline CDR1 is SGHTA and CDR2 FQGNSA. Trimming removed 3 bases from V and 5 bases from J, with 14 bases in between. CDR3 length equals 15 residues. CDR3 bases read: TGTGCCAGCAGCTTCTGGCCTAGCGCGGACAATGAG. Amino acids: CASSFWPSADNE. The complete CDR3 sequence is CASSFWPSADNEQFF.

Regarding this clone: The read gets to within 3 residues of the CDR3 end, and the germline J gene fills in the rest. V gene TRBV11-2 combines with J gene TRBJ2-3; D not certain. V gave up 1 base and J gave up 2 bases, with 7 bases separating them. Looked up from germline, CDR1 is SGHAT and CDR2 is FQNNGV. The CDR3 length is 14 residues. The CDR3 spells CASSLAQATDTQYF. The sequenced part of the CDR3 DNA is TGTGCCAGCAGCTTAGCTCAGGCCACAGATACG.

As regards this clone: The sequenced fragment ends 3 residues before the CDR3 boundary, so the rest is inferred from the germline J gene. The chain uses TRBV18 and TRBJ1-1, with a possible D match to TRBD1 (6 bases). Trimming stripped 3 bases from V and 3 bases from J, with 17 bases between. Per the germline V gene, CDR1 is KGHSH and CDR2 is LQKENI. The CDR3 has 16 amino acids. CDR3 bases read: TGTGCCAGCTCACCCCCCAACCAGGGGTGGGACACTGAA. This codes for CASSPPNQGWDTE. The complete CDR3 sequence is CASSPPNQGWDTEAFF.

About this clone itself: The CDR3 goes on 3 residues after the read ends, and that part is filled in from the germline J gene. The V and J genes are TRBV30 and TRBJ2-1, with D possibly being TRBD2 (5 bases). The germline V and J ends were trimmed by 1 base and 4 bases, with 11 bases remaining between them. CDR1 and CDR2 (germline): GTSNPN, SVGIG (reference sequence). The CDR3 loop spans 14 amino acids. The CDR3 DNA, read in part, is TGTGCCTGGAGTGCTCGAGCGGATTACAATGAG. It translates to CAWSARADYNE. In full, the CDR3 is CAWSARADYNEQFF. Supplemented by reference TRBV30 and TRBJ2-1, the full variable domain reads SQTIHQWPATLVQPVGSPLSLECTVEGTSNPNLYWYRQAAGRGLQLLFYSVGIGQISSEVPQNLSASRPQDRQFILSSKKLLLSDSGFYLCAWSARADYNEQFFGPGTRLTVL.

Concerning this clone itself: The read is 3 residues too short to cover the CDR3 end, so that end is filled in from the germline J gene. V gene TRBV5-6 combines with J gene TRBJ2-7, with D tentatively TRBD2 (5 bases). The germline gives CDR1 SGHDT, CDR2 YYEEEE. V was trimmed by 1 base and J by 2 bases, leaving 13 bases between them. CDR3 size: 15 residues. The DNA read from the CDR3 is TGTGCCAGCAGCTTGCCTCTCGCGGGCCCCTACGAG. It codes for CASSLPLAGPYE. The CDR3 in its entirety is CASSLPLAGPYEQYF.

The CDR3 sequence is CSATTVTEAFF. The sequenced part of the CDR3 DNA is TGCAGCGCCACCACGGTCACTGAA. The chain employs TRBV29-1 and TRBJ1-1; D not resolved. The read stops 3 residues short of the end of the CDR3; the missing end is completed from the germline J gene. The V gene's germline CDR1 is SQVTM and CDR2 ANQGSEA. The CDR3 consists of 11 residues. Trimming stripped 7 bases from V and 4 bases from J, with 10 bases between.

For this clone: The CDR3 end is not reached by the read, which stops 3 residues before it; the germline J gene fills it in. This rearrangement joins TRBV29-1 to TRBJ2-7; TRBD1 matches at 8 bases. This CDR3 spans 13 amino acids. With 3 bases clipped from V and 0 bases from J, the junction kept 1 base outside the gene matches. CDR1 is SQVTM, CDR2 ANQGSEA, per germline. The covered CDR3 bases are TGCAGCGTTGACGGACAGGGCTCCTACGAG. Amino acid sequence: CSVDGQGSYE. The entire CDR3 protein is CSVDGQGSYEQYF.

As to this clone: With the read ending 3 residues before the CDR3 end, the germline J gene is used to fill in that end. V is TRBV4-2 and J is TRBJ2-7; 13 positions agree with TRBD2. Germline V gives CDR1 LGHNA, CDR2 YNFKEQ. The trim removed 0 bases at V and 1 base at J, leaving 0 bases unmatched. The CDR3 is made up of 16 amino acids. The CDR3 is CASSQELAGGSYEQYF. Incomplete CDR3 DNA: TGTGCCAGCAGCCAAGAACTAGCGGGAGGGTCCTACGAG.

On this clone itself: The read stops 3 residues short of the end of the CDR3; the missing end is completed from the germline J gene. The chain couples TRBV6-2 or TRBV6-3 to TRBJ2-7; 7 bases are a match to TRBD1. The V and J ends lost 3 bases and 0 bases, in that order; junction bases with no gene match: 2. Germline loops: CDR1 MNHEY, CDR2 SVGEGT. The CDR3 consists of 14 residues. The covered CDR3 bases are TGTGCCAGCAGTTATGGGGACAGCTCCTACGAG. Amino acid sequence: CASSYGDSSYE. The entire CDR3 sequence reads CASSYGDSSYEQYF.

Details on this clone: The read halts 3 residues ahead of the CDR3 end, with the missing end drawn from the germline J gene. The chain employs TRBV7-9 and TRBJ1-6, with 7 bases identical to TRBD1. The CDR3 runs 15 residues. CDR1 is SEHNR, CDR2 FQNEAQ, per germline (reference sequence). Trimming took 2 bases from V and 6 from J; bases not matched to a gene: 4. CDR3 bases read: TGTGCCAGCAGCTTATCACAGGGGCCTAATTCACCC. Its protein product is CASSLSQGPNSP. The whole CDR3 region reads CASSLSQGPNSPLHF.

With respect to this clone: Sequence at one end of the junction differs from germline and may be a read error. The sequenced fragment ends 3 residues before the CDR3 boundary, so the rest is inferred from the germline J gene. The chain carries TRBV10-1 and TRBJ2-5, with a weak D call TRBD1 (5 bases). Looked up from germline, CDR1 is WNHNN and CDR2 is SYGVQD (reference sequence). This CDR3 has 13 amino acids. CDR3 DNA, as far as it was read: TGCGTCAGCAGTGTTGACAGCAAAGAGACC. Residues: CVSSVDSKET. Given in full, the CDR3 is CVSSVDSKETQYF.

Concerning this clone itself: The CDR3 is cut off 3 residues early in the read; its end comes from the germline J gene. The chain combines TRBV5-4 with TRBJ2-5; the D gene is possibly TRBD2 (6 bases). CDR3 length equals 13 residues. Germline assignment: CDR1 SGHNT and CDR2 YYREEE (reference sequence). The V gene lost 1 base and the J gene lost 5 bases, with 9 bases spanning the gap. CDR3 DNA, as far as it was read: TGTGCCAGCAGCTTGCTTGGGGGGGAGACC. Translating gives CASSLLGGET. The entire CDR3 is CASSLLGGETQYF.

A remark on this clone: The read is 3 residues too short to cover the CDR3 end, so that end is filled in from the germline J gene. The chain is built from TRBV18 and TRBJ2-2; 12 nucleotides agree with TRBD2. Germline CDR1 and CDR2: KGHSH and LQKENI. The CDR3 has 15 amino acids. J was trimmed by 5 bases and V by 2 bases; bases with no gene match: 0. This CDR3 is CASSPGTSGTGELFF. The covered CDR3 bases are TGTGCCAGCTCACCAGGGACTAGCGGGACCGGGGAG. The full variable domain, with the rest looked up from reference TRBV18 and TRBJ2-2, is NAGVMQNPRHLVRRRGQEARLRCSPMKGHSHVYWYRQLPEEGLKFMVYLQKENIIDESGMPKERFSAEFPKEGPSILRIQQVVRGDSAAYFCASSPGTSGTGELFFGEGSRLTVL.

On this clone: The DNA ends 3 residues before the CDR3 does, and the rest of the CDR3 is filled in from the germline J gene. The V and J genes are TRBV19 and TRBJ2-1; 9 bases fit TRBD1. The V and J ends lost 5 bases and 5 bases, in that order; junction bases with no gene match: 10. CDR3 length: 16 residues. Germline CDR1 and CDR2: LNHDA and SQIVND (reference sequence). The part of the CDR3 DNA that was read is TGTGCCAGTAGTCCATCTAGGGACAGGGCGCACAATGAG. Amino acid sequence: CASSPSRDRAHNE. The full CDR3 sequence reads CASSPSRDRAHNEQFF.